This entry lists 21 T cell receptor beta chains sequenced from one sample in a study of early stage breast cancer tumors. Clones were sequenced by immunoSEQ multiplex PCR, and TCRdb holds only the in-frame ones, with some missing. The table has 50,000 to 65,000 clones, roughly 80% seen once. The specimen was blood. These receptors were taken from a person aged 25 to 39 with breast cancer.

The chain uses TRBV28 and TRBJ1-5, with 10 bases matching TRBD1. V lost 5 bases, J lost 5 bases, and 3 bases stayed unmatched. Per germline, CDR1 MDHEN and CDR2 SYDVKM. The CDR3 is 14 amino acids. The CDR3 is CASSPGQGDQPQHF. The CDR3 nucleotides are TGTGCCAGCAGTCCAGGACAGGGGGATCAGCCCCAGCATTTT.

V gene TRBV5-4 combines with J gene TRBJ1-1; D unresolved. CDR1 SGHNT and CDR2 YYREEE come from the germline V gene (reference sequence). This CDR3 contains 17 residues. Trimming stripped 5 bases from V and 0 bases from J, with 20 bases between. In DNA form, the CDR3 reads TGTGCCAGCAGAGATGTGGGATCGATACTCATGAACACTGAAGCTTTCTTT. Its translation is CASRDVGSILMNTEAFF.

The CDR3, as DNA: TGCGCCAGCAGCCGATTTAGCGGATACAATGAGCAGTTCTTC. As protein: CASSRFSGYNEQFF. The chain carries TRBV5-1 and TRBJ2-1; the D gene is possibly TRBD2 (6 bases). The germline gives CDR1 SGHRS, CDR2 YFSETQ. The CDR3 is 14 amino acids. V lost 4 bases and J lost 4, with 12 bases in between.

The rearrangement uses TRBV7-9 and TRBJ2-3, with 9 bases identical to TRBD2. This CDR3 is built from 15 residues. The germline CDR1 and CDR2 sequences are SEHNR and FQNEAQ (reference sequence). Germline trimming cut 8 bases from V and 2 bases from J; bases unmatched to any gene: 8. The CDR3 nucleotides are TGTGCCAGCGATTGGACTAGCGCTACCACAGATACGCAGTATTTT. As protein: CASDWTSATTDTQYF.

The chain is built from TRBV19 and TRBJ2-2; possible D gene TRBD2, 5 bases. Between the trimmed V and J ends, which lost 8 bases and 3 bases, there was a span of 13 bases. Germline CDR1 reads LNHDA; CDR2 reads SQIVND (reference sequence). The CDR3 length is 14 residues. Here the CDR3 reads CASCRLGDTGELFF. The CDR3 DNA reads TGTGCCAGTTGTAGATTGGGAGACACCGGGGAGCTGTTTTTT. The whole variable domain, filled in from reference TRBV19 and TRBJ2-2, reads DGGITQSPKYLFRKEGQNVTLSCEQNLNHDAMYWYRQDPGQGLRLIYYSQIVNDFQKGDIAEGYSVSREKKESFPLTVTSAQKNPTAFYLCASCRLGDTGELFFGEGSRLTVL.

V is TRBV18 and J is TRBJ1-2, with a possible D match to TRBD1 (6 bases). The length of the CDR3 is 14 residues. V was shortened by 5 bases and J by 9 bases, with 19 bases between the two germline ends. The V gene's germline CDR1 is KGHSH and CDR2 LQKENI. The CDR3 sequence: CASSSSGGGFRYTF. CDR3 coding DNA: TGTGCCAGCTCATCCTCCGGGGGCGGCTTTCGCTACACCTTC.

The genes are TRBV29-1 and TRBJ1-5, with D possibly TRBD1 on 5 matching bases. V was cut by 4 bases and J by 8 bases, with 15 bases left in between. Germline V gene lookup returns CDR1 SQVTM and CDR2 ANQGSEA. The CDR3 totals 13 residues. CDR3 sequence: CSVVDSPLKPQHF. CDR3 sequence (DNA): TGCAGCGTTGTAGACAGCCCTTTGAAGCCCCAGCATTTT.

The CDR3 DNA reads TGTGCCAGCAGCCCCCGGACAGGTAGCTCCTATAATTCACCCCTCCACTTT. Protein sequence: CASSPRTGSSYNSPLHF. The chain combines TRBV13 with TRBJ1-6; 7 bases line up with TRBD1. CDR1 is PRHDT, CDR2 FYEKMQ, per germline (reference sequence). V trimming: 5 bases; J trimming: 0 bases; junction bases outside the gene matches: 7. CDR3 length equals 17 residues.

This chain uses TRBV6-1 with TRBJ2-2; D remains ambiguous. Germline V gene data show CDR1 as MNHNS and CDR2 as SASEGT. Trimming removed 4 bases at V and 0 bases at J, with 15 bases between. The CDR3 is 17 amino acids. Here the CDR3 reads CASSAGPTATNTGELFF. The CDR3 region has the DNA TGTGCCAGCAGTGCCGGGCCAACAGCTACGAACACCGGGGAGCTGTTTTTT.

The sample holds one count of this clone. This sequence joins TRBV27 and TRBJ2-3; either TRBD1 or TRBD2 may supply D (5 bases each). This CDR3 comprises 17 residues. Trimming shortened V by 1 base and J by 6 bases, and 20 bases separated the two germline ends. CDR1 is MNHEY, CDR2 SMNVEV, per germline (reference sequence). CDR3 in amino acids: CASSLLGVGTSTDTQYF. The CDR3, as DNA: TGTGCCAGCAGTTTATTGGGGGTAGGGACCTCAACCGATACGCAGTATTTT.

The chain has TRBV19 and TRBJ2-7; a weak D match, TRBD1 (5 bases). Trimming took off 3 bases at V and 6 bases at J, with 6 bases between the two ends. This CDR3 region has 11 residues. Germline assignment: CDR1 LNHDA and CDR2 SQIVND (reference sequence). CDR3 in amino acids: CASSMGPEQYF. CDR3 DNA: TGTGCCAGTAGTATGGGGCCCGAGCAGTACTTC.

The gene calls are TRBV19 and TRBJ2-7, with unresolved D. Looked up from germline, CDR1 is LNHDA and CDR2 is SQIVND (reference sequence). The CDR3 spans 14 residues. V lost 3 bases and J 5 bases, leaving 14 bases between the germline ends. CDR3 amino acids: CASSIGTVVNEQYF. The CDR3 DNA is TGTGCCAGTAGTATTGGAACGGTCGTGAACGAGCAGTACTTC.

The V call is TRBV19, the J call TRBJ2-7, with 8 bases that match TRBD1. Trimming at V came to 8 bases and at J to 2 bases, leaving 11 bases not matched to a gene. Germline CDR1 and CDR2: LNHDA and SQIVND (reference sequence). The CDR3 is 15 residues long. The CDR3 here is CASQRTGTGTYEQYF. Here the CDR3 DNA reads TGTGCCAGTCAAAGAACCGGGACAGGAACCTACGAGCAGTACTTC.

This clone was recorded a few times. This chain links TRBV11-2 with TRBJ2-4; D remains ambiguous. Trimming stripped 4 bases from V and 0 bases from J, with 7 bases between. The CDR3 is 14 residues long. In germline, CDR1 is SGHAT, CDR2 FQNNGV. The CDR3 DNA sequence: TGTGCCAGCAGCTCAAAGATAGCCAAAAACATTCAGTACTTC. Its translation: CASSSKIAKNIQYF.

This chain connects TRBV5-6 to TRBJ2-1; D is unclear. This CDR3 has 13 residues. Germline CDR1 and CDR2: SGHDT and YYEEEE. V was clipped by 7 bases and J by 0 bases, with 8 bases between them. The DNA for the CDR3 is TGTGCCAGCGATGTGAGCTCCTACAATGAGCAGTTCTTC. Translated, it gives CASDVSSYNEQFF. The full variable domain, its missing parts supplied by reference TRBV5-6 and TRBJ2-1, is DAGVTQSPTHLIKTRGQQVTLRCSPKSGHDTVSWYQQALGQGPQFIFQYYEEEERQRGNFPDRFSGHQFPNYSSELNVNALLLGDSALYLCASDVSSYNEQFFGPGTRLTVL.

The V gene is TRBV4-2, the J gene TRBJ2-1, with D possibly TRBD1 on 6 matching bases. Germline V CDR1 and CDR2: LGHNA, YNFKEQ. Between the trimmed V and J ends, which lost 4 bases and 3 bases, there was a span of 16 bases. This CDR3 comprises 16 residues. CDR3 region: CASSPLGGDGYNEQFF. CDR3 sequence (DNA): TGTGCCAGCAGCCCGTTAGGGGGAGATGGCTACAATGAGCAGTTCTTC.

The chain is built from TRBV30 and TRBJ1-2, with a weak D call TRBD1 (5 bases). The germline V and J ends were trimmed by 0 bases and 8 bases, with 16 bases remaining between them. The CDR3 runs 14 residues. The germline V gene encodes CDR1 GTSNPN and CDR2 SVGIG (reference sequence). For the CDR3, the DNA is TGTGCCTGGAGTGTAACCGGGGTAGGGGTCGGCTACACCTTC. This encodes CAWSVTGVGVGYTF.

CDR3: CASSPTEANYGYTF. The CDR3 region has the DNA TGTGCCAGCTCACCGACAGAAGCGAACTATGGCTACACCTTC. The chain uses TRBV18 and TRBJ1-2; D possibly corresponds to TRBD1 (5 bases). The germline V gene has CDR1 KGHSH and CDR2 LQKENI. Trimming removed 3 bases from V and 2 bases from J, with 10 bases in between. The CDR3 runs to 14 residues.

This clone came up once. CDR3 coding DNA: TGTGCCATCAGTGACTCGGGACAGGTGGAAGGGGCCCAGCATTTT. This gives the protein CAISDSGQVEGAQHF. V and J are TRBV10-3 and TRBJ1-5; 8 bases are a match to TRBD1. V shed 3 bases and J 11 bases; nucleotides not matched to a gene: 12. The CDR3 is made up of 15 amino acids. The germline V gene has CDR1 ENHRY and CDR2 SYGVKD.

The rearrangement uses TRBV2 and TRBJ1-2, with D maybe TRBD1 (5 bases). CDR1 and CDR2 from the germline V gene are SNHLY and FYNNEI. The CDR3 has 13 amino acids. Trimming cost V 5 bases and J 5 bases, with 12 bases left between them. CDR3 amino acids: CASSPQGEYGYTF. The CDR3 DNA follows: TGTGCCAGCAGTCCCCAGGGCGAGTATGGCTACACCTTC. Together with reference TRBV2 and TRBJ1-2, the CDR3 gives the full variable domain: EPEVTQTPSHQVTQMGQEVILRCVPISNHLYFYWYRQILGQKVEFLVSFYNNEISEKSEIFDDQFSVERPDGSNFTLKIRSTKLEDSAMYFCASSPQGEYGYTFGSGTRLTVV.

The chain uses TRBV21-1 and TRBJ2-5; whether TRBD2, the table's D call, matches the DNA was not checked. TRBV21-1 is a known pseudogene. The CDR3 is 16 residues long. The CDR3 loop is CASSKAPGLVGETQYF. The CDR3 bases are TGTGCCAGCAGCAAAGCGCCTGGACTAGTTGGAGAGACCCAGTACTTC.